The 26 T cell receptor beta chains listed next were all sequenced from one sample in a study of CD8 T cells in Susac syndrome. RNA, at about 0.5 to 1 ug, was reverse transcribed with random hexamers. One entry per CDR3 protein results from TCRdb running MiXCR on the immunoSEQ multiplex PCR reads. The sample has under 200,000 distinct CDR3 sequences, roughly 95% seen once. The specimen was CD4+ T cells from PBMCs. These receptors were collected from a human donor with Susac syndrome.

The genes are TRBV7-2 and TRBJ1-2; D unclear. CDR1 is SGHTA and CDR2 is FQGNSA in the germline V gene. The CDR3 consists of 13 residues. Trimming pared 4 bases from V and 4 bases from J, leaving 10 bases between. CDR3 residues: CASSSVLFYGYTF. CDR3 coding DNA: TGTGCCAGCAGCTCCGTGCTTTTCTATGGCTACACCTTC. Full variable domain (missing parts from reference TRBV7-2 and TRBJ1-2): GAGVSQSPSNKVTEKGKDVELRCDPISGHTALYWYRQSLGQGLEFLIYFQGNSAPDKSGLPSDRFSAERTGGSVSTLTIQRTQQEDSAVYLCASSSVLFYGYTFGSGTRLTVV.

This chain joins TRBV7-9 and TRBJ2-1; 14 bases are shared with TRBD2. The germline V gene has CDR1 SEHNR and CDR2 FQNEAQ (reference sequence). The CDR3 length is 16 residues. J gave up 10 bases and V 6 bases, and 11 bases lay outside the gene matches. CDR3 nucleotide sequence: TGTGCCAGCAGACGCCCGGGACTAGCGGGAGCAGAAGAGCAGTTCTTC. Translated, it gives CASRRPGLAGAEEQFF.

The chain uses TRBV11-2 and TRBJ2-4; D gene ambiguous. The CDR3 loop spans 13 amino acids. Germline CDR1 and CDR2: SGHAT and FQNNGV. V lost 0 bases and J 9 bases, leaving 9 bases between the germline ends. The CDR3 here is CASSLDPSPIQYF. The CDR3 region has the DNA TGTGCCAGCAGCTTAGATCCATCCCCCATTCAGTACTTC.

The chain carries TRBV11-2 and TRBJ2-3; the D gene is possibly TRBD2 (5 bases). Trimming shortened V by 1 base and J by 1 base, and 15 bases separated the two germline ends. There are 17 residues in the CDR3. In germline, CDR1 is SGHAT, CDR2 FQNNGV. This CDR3 reads CASSLAALEGRTDTQYF. The CDR3 DNA is TGTGCCAGCAGCTTAGCAGCCCTAGAGGGTCGCACAGATACGCAGTATTTT. The whole variable domain, remainder taken from reference TRBV11-2 and TRBJ2-3, is EAGVAQSPRYKIIEKRQSVAFWCNPISGHATLYWYQQILGQGPKLLIQFQNNGVVDDSQLPKDRFSAERLKGVDSTLKIQPAKLEDSAVYLCASSLAALEGRTDTQYFGPGTRLTVL.

The chain uses TRBV12-3 or TRBV12-4 and TRBJ1-5; weak D call: TRBD1 (6 bases). The CDR3 runs to 14 residues. Trimming cost V 5 bases and J 0 bases, with 8 bases left between them. CDR3 region: CASSTGNSNQPQHF. The CDR3 DNA reads TGTGCCAGCAGTACAGGGAATAGCAATCAGCCCCAGCATTTT.

The chain recombines TRBV3-1 with TRBJ2-7; the match to TRBD2 covers 13 bases. In germline, CDR1 is LGHDT, CDR2 YNNKEL (reference sequence). CDR3 length equals 18 residues. Losses at the gene ends were 1 base for V and 1 base for J; bases not matched to a gene: 7. Here the CDR3 DNA reads TGTGCCAGCAGCCAAGTGGGCCGACTAGCGGGAGGATCCTACGAGCAGTACTTC. Its protein product is CASSQVGRLAGGSYEQYF.

This CDR3 reads CASSLVQPLDEAFF. As DNA, the CDR3 is TGTGCCAGCAGCTTAGTACAGCCTCTAGATGAAGCTTTCTTT. J is TRBJ1-1 and V is TRBV7-8, with D hard to call. Germline values: CDR1 SGHVS, CDR2 FQNEAQ. The CDR3 length is 14 residues. V lost 1 base to trimming and J lost 7 bases, with 13 bases between them.

This clonotype was observed a few times. The gene calls are TRBV18 and TRBJ1-1; 7 bases map to TRBD1. CDR3 length: 14 residues. Germline V gene data show CDR1 as KGHSH and CDR2 as LQKENI. V trimming: 3 bases; J trimming: 1 base; junction bases outside the gene matches: 2. This chain's CDR3 is CASSPGQTNTEAFF. DNA for the CDR3: TGTGCCAGCTCACCGGGACAGACGAACACTGAAGCTTTCTTT. The full variable domain, its missing parts supplied by reference TRBV18 and TRBJ1-1, is NAGVMQNPRHLVRRRGQEARLRCSPMKGHSHVYWYRQLPEEGLKFMVYLQKENIIDESGMPKERFSAEFPKEGPSILRIQQVVRGDSAAYFCASSPGQTNTEAFFGQGTRLTVV.

This chain connects TRBV20-1 to TRBJ2-5, with a weak D call TRBD2 (5 bases). Trimming cost V 8 bases and J 5 bases, with 12 bases left between them. The CDR3 loop spans 11 amino acids. Germline V lookup: CDR1 DFQATT, CDR2 SNEGSKA (reference sequence). The CDR3 DNA reads TGCAGTACCAGAGCGGCGGAGACCCAGTACTTC. Protein sequence: CSTRAAETQYF.

V and J are TRBV29-1 and TRBJ1-1, with D tentatively TRBD1 (6 bases). Trimming took 7 bases from V and 6 from J, leaving 15 bases between them. The CDR3 is 12 residues long. The V gene's germline CDR1 is SQVTM and CDR2 ANQGSEA. CDR3 bases: TGCAGCGATACAGGGACGGGGGCTGAAGCTTTCTTT. It encodes CSDTGTGAEAFF.

V is TRBV29-1 and J is TRBJ1-2; 10 nucleotides line up with TRBD1. V lost 7 bases, J lost 3 bases, and 8 bases stayed unmatched. The CDR3 covers 14 residues. Germline lookup yields CDR1 SQVTM and CDR2 ANQGSEA. CDR3 bases: TGCAGCGCTGGGACAGGGGATGCTGACTATGGCTACACCTTC. This sequence encodes CSAGTGDADYGYTF.

The chain is built from TRBV12-3 or TRBV12-4 and TRBJ2-5; TRBD1 matches at 8 bases. The CDR3 runs 13 residues. The ends lost 8 bases at V and 3 bases at J; junction bases unmatched: 5. Here the CDR3 DNA reads TGTGCCAGCGCGGGACAGGTGAAAGAGACCCAGTACTTC. Its translation: CASAGQVKETQYF.

The chain links TRBV7-9 to TRBJ2-7; D is possibly TRBD1 (6 bases). Germline loops: CDR1 SEHNR, CDR2 FQNEAQ (reference sequence). The CDR3 is 13 residues long. Trimming pared 5 bases from V and 6 bases from J, leaving 14 bases between. The CDR3 is CASSPDSLGEQYV. DNA of the CDR3: TGTGCCAGCAGCCCGGACAGTTTAGGCGAGCAGTACGTC.

The chain combines TRBV19 with TRBJ1-1; weak D call: TRBD1 (6 bases). The CDR3 length is 14 residues. Deletions cut 5 bases from V and 1 base from J, with 11 bases between. Germline V CDR1 and CDR2: LNHDA, SQIVND (reference sequence). In DNA form, the CDR3 reads TGTGCCAGTAGTGCCCACAGGGCGAACACTGAAGCTTTCTTT. This codes for CASSAHRANTEAFF.

The table lists this clonotype with a count of one. This chain joins TRBV3-1 and TRBJ2-1, with D possibly matching TRBD2 (5 bases). V was shortened by 0 bases and J by 3 bases, with 12 bases between the two germline ends. Germline V gene data show CDR1 as LGHDT and CDR2 as YNNKEL (reference sequence). This CDR3 spans 16 amino acids. The CDR3, as DNA: TGTGCCAGCAGCCAAGATCAAGCGGCAATCTACAATGAGCAGTTCTTC. Its translation: CASSQDQAAIYNEQFF.

The V and J genes are TRBV5-1 and TRBJ1-6, with 9 bases identical to TRBD1. V gave up 3 bases and J gave up 5 bases; unmatched junction bases: 6. Germline V gene lookup returns CDR1 SGHRS and CDR2 YFSETQ. The CDR3 sequence is 16 residues long. In DNA, the CDR3 is TGCGCCAGCAGCTCGAGGACAGGGGAGGATAATTCACCCCTCCACTTT. This gives the protein CASSSRTGEDNSPLHF.

This chain connects TRBV28 to TRBJ2-1; 7 positions match TRBD2. The CDR3 is 15 amino acids. Germline values: CDR1 MDHEN, CDR2 SYDVKM. Trimming cost V 6 bases and J 4 bases; bases outside gene matches: 9. The CDR3 nucleotides read TGTGCCAGCAGCTCGAGCGGGGAAAATTACAATGAGCAGTTCTTC. Translated: CASSSSGENYNEQFF. The full variable domain, its missing parts supplied by reference TRBV28 and TRBJ2-1, is DVKVTQSSRYLVKRTGEKVFLECVQDMDHENMFWYRQDPGLGLRLIYFSYDVKMKEKGDIPEGYSVSREKKERFSLILESASTNQTSMYLCASSSSGENYNEQFFGPGTRLTVL.

This chain joins TRBV19 and TRBJ2-2; possibly TRBD1 or TRBD2 for D (5 bases each). This CDR3 contains 13 residues. Germline loops: CDR1 LNHDA, CDR2 SQIVND (reference sequence). Trimming cost V 6 bases and J 5 bases, with 10 bases left between them. DNA of the CDR3: TGTGCCAGTAGCCGGGACGGTACCGGGGAGCTGTTTTTT. It translates to CASSRDGTGELFF.

The chain has TRBV12-3 or TRBV12-4 and TRBJ1-4; 8 nucleotides line up with TRBD1. Unmatched junction bases numbered 9, after V lost 4 bases and J lost 8 bases. CDR3 length: 15 residues. The CDR3 nucleotides read TGTGCCAGCAGTTCCCAGGGGGCCGGGGAAGAAAAACTGTTTTTT. Its protein is CASSSQGAGEEKLFF.

This clonotype was observed a handful of times. The chain combines TRBV28 with TRBJ2-7; tentative D call: TRBD2 (5 bases). Trimming stripped 3 bases from V and 1 base from J, with 13 bases between. The CDR3 totals 15 residues. Per germline, CDR1 MDHEN and CDR2 SYDVKM. For the CDR3, the DNA is TGTGCCAGCAGTTTGGGCGGGTCTTCTTCCTACGAGCAGTACTTC. It translates to CASSLGGSSSYEQYF.

A single count supports this clonotype. Written as DNA, the CDR3 is TGCGCCAGCACTAAAGGGGACACCATCTACGAGCAGTACGTC. This translates into CASTKGDTIYEQYV. This rearrangement joins TRBV23-1 to TRBJ2-7; D may be TRBD1 (6 bases). TRBV23-1 is assigned to the ORF class and has an uncertain function. This CDR3 is built from 14 residues. V lost 7 bases, J lost 3 bases, and 16 bases lay in between.

V and J are TRBV27 and TRBJ1-2, with 9 bases matching TRBD1. Germline CDR1 is MNHEY and CDR2 is SMNVEV (reference sequence). The CDR3 has 15 residues. V shed 5 bases and J 8 bases; nucleotides not matched to a gene: 12. The chain's CDR3 is CASSLGQGPLSGYTF. CDR3 coding DNA: TGTGCCAGCAGTCTGGGACAGGGTCCCTTGTCGGGCTACACCTTC.

V gene TRBV15 combines with J gene TRBJ2-5; a weak D match, TRBD2 (5 bases). The CDR3 covers 13 residues. Germline CDR1 is LNHNV and CDR2 is YYDKDF (reference sequence). Trimming left V 4 bases short and J 5 bases short, with 11 bases between. As DNA, the CDR3 is TGTGCCACCAGCACCAGGCGAGGGGAGACCCAGTACTTC. As protein: CATSTRRGETQYF.

The rearrangement uses TRBV28 and TRBJ2-3, with TRBD2 identical over 7 bases. Trimming took 6 bases from V and 2 from J; bases not matched to a gene: 8. The CDR3 is 15 residues long. CDR1 and CDR2 from the germline V gene are MDHEN and SYDVKM. CDR3 DNA: TGTGCCAGCAGCCTTAGGGAGGGTCTCACAGATACGCAGTATTTT. Residues: CASSLREGLTDTQYF.

The chain links TRBV20-1 to TRBJ1-5, with 8 bases that match TRBD1. Germline V gives CDR1 DFQATT, CDR2 SNEGSKA (reference sequence). This CDR3 region has 15 residues. With V trimmed by 3 bases and J by 6 bases, 10 bases remained unmatched. The CDR3 coding sequence is TGCAGTGCTAGTTCTAGGACAGGGTGGCGTCAGCCCCAGCATTTT. Translation: CSASSRTGWRQPQHF.

The chain joins TRBV7-2 to TRBJ1-2; the D is unclear. Between the trimmed V and J ends, which lost 2 bases and 10 bases, there was a span of 11 bases. The CDR3 sequence is 12 residues long. Germline loops: CDR1 SGHTA, CDR2 FQGNSA. CDR3 amino acids: CASSLRGGDYTF. The CDR3 DNA sequence: TGTGCCAGCAGCTTACGTGGCGGTGACTACACCTTC.